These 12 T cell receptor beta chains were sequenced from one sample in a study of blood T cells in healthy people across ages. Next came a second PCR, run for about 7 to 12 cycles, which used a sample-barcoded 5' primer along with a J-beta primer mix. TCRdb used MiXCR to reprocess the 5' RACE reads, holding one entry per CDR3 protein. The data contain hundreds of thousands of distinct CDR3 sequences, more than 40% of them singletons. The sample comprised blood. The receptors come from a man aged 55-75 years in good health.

CDR3 coding DNA: TGTGCCAGCAGCCCAGGGGCAGGGGAACCGGGCACTGAAGCTTTCTTT. Amino acid sequence: CASSPGAGEPGTEAFF. The gene calls are TRBV7-2 and TRBJ1-1; D is perhaps TRBD1 (6 bases). Germline V gene data show CDR1 as SGHTA and CDR2 as FQGNSA. This CDR3 contains 16 residues. V was clipped by 5 bases and J by 4 bases, with 20 bases between them.

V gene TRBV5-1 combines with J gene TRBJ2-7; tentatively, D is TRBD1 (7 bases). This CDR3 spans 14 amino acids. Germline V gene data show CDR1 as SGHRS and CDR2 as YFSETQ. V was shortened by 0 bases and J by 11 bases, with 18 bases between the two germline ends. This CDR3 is CASSLGQGLETKYF. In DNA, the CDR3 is TGCGCCAGCAGCTTGGGACAGGGACTGGAGACCAAGTACTTC.

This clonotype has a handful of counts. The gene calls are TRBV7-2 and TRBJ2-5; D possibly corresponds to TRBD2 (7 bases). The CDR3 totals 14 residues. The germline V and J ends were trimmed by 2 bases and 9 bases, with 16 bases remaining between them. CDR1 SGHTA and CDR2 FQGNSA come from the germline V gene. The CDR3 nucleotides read TGTGCCAGCAGCTTACTTGGACTAGGGGGGGCCCAGTACTTC. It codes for CASSLLGLGGAQYF.

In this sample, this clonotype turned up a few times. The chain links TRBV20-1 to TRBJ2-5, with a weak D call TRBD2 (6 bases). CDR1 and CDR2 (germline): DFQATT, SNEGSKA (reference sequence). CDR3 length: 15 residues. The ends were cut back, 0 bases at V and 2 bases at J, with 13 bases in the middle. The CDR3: CSAREGGRGQETQYF. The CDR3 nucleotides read TGCAGTGCTAGAGAGGGAGGTCGGGGACAAGAGACCCAGTACTTC.

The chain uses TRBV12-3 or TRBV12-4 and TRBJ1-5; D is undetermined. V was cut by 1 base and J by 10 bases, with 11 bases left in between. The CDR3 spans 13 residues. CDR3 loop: CASSLVVPVPQHF. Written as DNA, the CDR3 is TGTGCCAGCAGTTTAGTCGTTCCCGTTCCCCAGCATTTT.

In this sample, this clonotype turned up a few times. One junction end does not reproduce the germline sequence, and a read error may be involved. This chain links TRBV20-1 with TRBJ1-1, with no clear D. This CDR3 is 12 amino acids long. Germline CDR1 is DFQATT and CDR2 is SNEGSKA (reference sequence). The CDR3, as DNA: TGCAGTGCGAGAGCAAGTATCGCTGAAGCTTTCTTT. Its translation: CSARASIAEAFF.

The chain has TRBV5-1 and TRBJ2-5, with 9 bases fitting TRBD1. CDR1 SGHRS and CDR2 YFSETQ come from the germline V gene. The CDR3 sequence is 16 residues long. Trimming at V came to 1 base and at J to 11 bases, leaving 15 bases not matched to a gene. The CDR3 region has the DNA TGCGCCAGCAGCTTGACCGGACAGGGGAACTACAATGAGCAGTACTTC. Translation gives CASSLTGQGNYNEQYF.

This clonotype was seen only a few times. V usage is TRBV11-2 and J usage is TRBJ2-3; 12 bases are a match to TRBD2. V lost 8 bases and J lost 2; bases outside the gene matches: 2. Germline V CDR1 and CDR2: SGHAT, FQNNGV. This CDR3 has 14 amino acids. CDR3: CASRLAGDTDTQYF. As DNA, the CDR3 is TGTGCCAGCCGACTAGCGGGGGACACAGATACGCAGTATTTT.

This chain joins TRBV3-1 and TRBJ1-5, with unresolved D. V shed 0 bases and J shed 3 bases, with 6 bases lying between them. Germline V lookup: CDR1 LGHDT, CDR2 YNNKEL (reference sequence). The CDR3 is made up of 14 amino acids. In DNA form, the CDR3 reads TGTGCCAGCAGCCAAGAAGGAGCCAATCAGCCCCAGCATTTT. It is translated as CASSQEGANQPQHF.

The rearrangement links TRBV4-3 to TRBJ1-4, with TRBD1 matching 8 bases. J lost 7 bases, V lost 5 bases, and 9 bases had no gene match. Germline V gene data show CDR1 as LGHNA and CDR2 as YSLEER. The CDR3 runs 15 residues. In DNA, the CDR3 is TGCGCCAGCAGCAGATCCGGGACAGGCAGTGAAAAACTGTTTTTT. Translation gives CASSRSGTGSEKLFF.

CDR3 nucleotides: TGTGCCAGCAGCCCCGGGATCCATCAGCCCCAGCATTTT. Amino acids: CASSPGIHQPQHF. V gene TRBV7-2 combines with J gene TRBJ1-5; no clear D gene. Germline loops: CDR1 SGHTA, CDR2 FQGNSA. This CDR3 has 13 residues. Trimming removed 5 bases at V and 5 bases at J, with 10 bases between.

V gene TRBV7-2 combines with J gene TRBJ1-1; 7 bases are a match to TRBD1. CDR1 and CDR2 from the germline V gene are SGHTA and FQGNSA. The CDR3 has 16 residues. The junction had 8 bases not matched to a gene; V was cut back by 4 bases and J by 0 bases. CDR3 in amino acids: CASSSRQGFMNTEAFF. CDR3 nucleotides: TGTGCCAGCAGCTCTAGACAGGGCTTCATGAACACTGAAGCTTTCTTT.